This TCR beta chain was sequenced in a study of blood T cell repertoires in COVID-19 (dated by TCRdb to between 2020 and 2021). In the study overall: Collaborator samples came from the United States, Italy and Spain and covered acute and convalescent phases of COVID-19. The sample metadata nearly always contained a de-identified subject ID, COVID-19 status, age in years and sex. The repertoires were released in a freely available public database meant as a resource for research on the immune response to SARS-CoV-2. Samples were obtained from the ongoing ImmuneRACE study (first 160 participants) and from approximately 1,200 subjects provided by 6 global collaborators. Deeply sampled blood TCRbeta repertoires from subjects exposed to, actively infected with, or recovered from COVID-19 were included in the dataset. HLA class I and class II types, where available, came from metadata supplied by the sample provider rather than from assay-based typing. The material from the prospective study consisted of cDNA or gDNA derived from T cells, B-cell-depleted T cells, or PBMCs. What the research found in general, with its limitations: The quantity of clinical and demographic metadata differed by source and by participant and was supplied without curation.

TCRbeta CDR3 regions were amplified from genomic DNA by means of the immunoSEQ Assay, a bias-controlled multiplex PCR. Per the authors' processing: The number of nucleated cells in each sample was estimated from the amplification of reference gene primers within the assay. To quantify the absolute abundance of each unique TCRbeta CDR3 rearrangement, sequence reads were collapsed and filtered. For each sample, productive Simpson clonality was calculated as the square root of Simpson's diversity index over productive rearrangements. TCRdb took this table from immuneACCESS and kept in-frame rearrangements with V and J called. Such tables lack part of the clones; where checked against another copy, unresolved V genes explain under half of the gap, and the rest is unexplained. The V and J calls and clone size come from that table; D and trimming were worked out from the DNA. This sample is represented by under 250,000 clones; 84% of them were singletons. Approximately 8% of the sample goes to the ten largest clones.

Between the V and J ends, shortened by 5 bases and 3 bases respectively, the junction contains 16 bases. The CDR3 spans 15 residues, from the cysteine through the phenylalanine. The only DNA kept is the CDR3, 45 bases in frame from the first base. Reading the germline V gene (reference sequence) gives CDR1 LNHNV and CDR2 YYDKDF. Each collaborating institution followed its own protocols to collect whole blood in K2EDTA tubes. Collaborator samples were shipped for TCRbeta analysis as frozen whole blood, isolated PBMCs, or DNA extracted from either sample type. Of note for this clone: It lacks a known antigen. Base quality data are lacking; no much larger clone is found one base away.

Recombination linked TRBV15 to TRBJ1-2, with TRBD1 tentatively as D gene (6 bases match). This clonotype was sampled from a woman aged 50 to 60 with active or convalescent COVID-19. Sequencing was performed on peripheral blood. This receptor has the CDR3 CATSRQQGPYYGYTF. The DNA reads TGTGCCACCAGCCGACAACAGGGACCCTACTATGGCTACACCTTC.